This TCR beta chain was sequenced during a study of shared clonotypes between healthy human individuals. General study points: Between a handful of donors, naive CD4 clonotypes were shared at a level of around 5.1%.

The CDR3 is 14 residues long. The V gene lost 5 bases and the J gene lost 8 bases, with 16 bases spanning the gap. CDR1 is SEHNR, CDR2 FQNEAQ, per germline (reference sequence). Notes on this clone: Its antigen is not identified.

In the naive CD8 group, cells lacked CD45RO and were positively selected for CCR7, so terminally differentiated effector memory CD45RA+ cells were left out. Genomic DNA of every subset was divided equally among multiple immunoSEQ plates. Authors' processing steps: Filtering differed because ImmunoSEQ produced junction-only sequences that carried no quality scores. Produced via immunoSEQ multiplex PCR; TCRdb's table is partial and in-frame only. V and J calls and clone size are copied from that table; D and trimming were computed from the DNA. The sample holds roughly 570,000 clones, roughly 98% seen once.

The chain is built from TRBV7-9 and TRBJ2-1; D gene ambiguous. The sample taken for sequencing was naive CD8+ T cells sorted from blood. This clonotype originated in a man between 25 and 39 years old in good health. CDR3 in amino acids: CASSLPRSTDEQFF. The CDR3 nucleotides read TGTGCCAGCAGCCTACCCCGGAGTACCGATGAGCAGTTCTTC.